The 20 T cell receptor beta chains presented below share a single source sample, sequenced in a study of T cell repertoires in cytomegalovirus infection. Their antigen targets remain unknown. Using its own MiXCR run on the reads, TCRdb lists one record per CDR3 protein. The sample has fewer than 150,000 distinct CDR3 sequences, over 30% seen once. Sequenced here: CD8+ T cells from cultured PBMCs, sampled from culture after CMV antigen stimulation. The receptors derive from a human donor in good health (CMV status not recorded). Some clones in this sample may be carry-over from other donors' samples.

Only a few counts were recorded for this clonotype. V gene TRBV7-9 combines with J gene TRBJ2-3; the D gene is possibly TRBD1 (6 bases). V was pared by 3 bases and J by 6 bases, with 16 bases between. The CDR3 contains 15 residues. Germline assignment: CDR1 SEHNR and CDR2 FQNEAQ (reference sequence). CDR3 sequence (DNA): TGTGCCAGCAGCTTTGGGACAAGCCCCAGGGATACGCAGTATTTT. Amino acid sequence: CASSFGTSPRDTQYF.

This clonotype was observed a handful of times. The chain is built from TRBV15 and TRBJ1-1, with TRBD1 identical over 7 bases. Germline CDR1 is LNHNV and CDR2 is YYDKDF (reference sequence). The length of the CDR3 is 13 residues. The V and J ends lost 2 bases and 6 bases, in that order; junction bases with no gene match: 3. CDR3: CATSRSQGSEAFF. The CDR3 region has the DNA TGTGCCACCAGCAGATCACAGGGGTCTGAAGCTTTCTTT.

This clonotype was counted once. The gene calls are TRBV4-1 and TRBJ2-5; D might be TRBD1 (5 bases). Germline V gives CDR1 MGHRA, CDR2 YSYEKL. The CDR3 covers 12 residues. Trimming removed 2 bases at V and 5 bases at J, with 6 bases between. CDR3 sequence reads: CASSQNRETQYF. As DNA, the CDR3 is TGCGCCAGCAGCCAAAACAGGGAGACCCAGTACTTC.

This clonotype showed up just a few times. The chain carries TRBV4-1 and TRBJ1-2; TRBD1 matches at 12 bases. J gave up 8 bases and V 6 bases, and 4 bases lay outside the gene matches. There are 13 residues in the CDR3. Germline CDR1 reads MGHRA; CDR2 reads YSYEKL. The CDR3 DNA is TGCGCCAGCAGTGGGACAGGGGGCTGGGGCTACACCTTC. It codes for CASSGTGGWGYTF.

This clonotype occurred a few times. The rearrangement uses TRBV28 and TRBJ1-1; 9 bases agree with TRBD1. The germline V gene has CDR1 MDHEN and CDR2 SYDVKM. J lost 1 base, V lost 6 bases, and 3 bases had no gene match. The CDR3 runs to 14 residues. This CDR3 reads CASREQGANTEAFF. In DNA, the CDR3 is TGTGCCAGCAGAGAACAGGGGGCGAACACTGAAGCTTTCTTT.

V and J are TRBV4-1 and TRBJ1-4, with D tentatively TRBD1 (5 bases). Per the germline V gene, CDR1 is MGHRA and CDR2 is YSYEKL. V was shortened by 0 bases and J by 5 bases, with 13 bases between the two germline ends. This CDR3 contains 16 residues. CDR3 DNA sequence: TGCGCCAGCAGCCAAGAGGCCGATGGACAAAATGAAAAACTGTTTTTT. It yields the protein CASSQEADGQNEKLFF.

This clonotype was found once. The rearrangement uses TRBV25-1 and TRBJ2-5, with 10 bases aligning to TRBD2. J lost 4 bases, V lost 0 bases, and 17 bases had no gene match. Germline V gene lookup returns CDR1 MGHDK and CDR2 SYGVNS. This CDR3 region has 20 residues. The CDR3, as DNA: TGTGCCAGCAGTGAATATTTCTTAGCGGGGGGACCAAAGCGGGTAGAGACCCAGTACTTC. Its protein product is CASSEYFLAGGPKRVETQYF.

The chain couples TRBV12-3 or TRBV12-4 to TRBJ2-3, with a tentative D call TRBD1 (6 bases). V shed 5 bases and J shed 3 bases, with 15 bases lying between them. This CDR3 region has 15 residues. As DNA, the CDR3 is TGTGCCAGCAGTCGACAGGTCTTCATAACAGATACGCAGTATTTT. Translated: CASSRQVFITDTQYF.

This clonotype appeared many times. The CDR3 spells CASSYPTLNTEAFF. CDR3 nucleotides: TGTGCCAGCAGTTACCCGACTCTGAACACTGAAGCTTTCTTT. This chain links TRBV6-6 with TRBJ1-1; D ambiguous. CDR3 size: 14 residues. Germline V gene data show CDR1 as MNHNY and CDR2 as SVGAGI (reference sequence). The germline V and J ends were trimmed by 2 bases and 0 bases, with 7 bases remaining between them.

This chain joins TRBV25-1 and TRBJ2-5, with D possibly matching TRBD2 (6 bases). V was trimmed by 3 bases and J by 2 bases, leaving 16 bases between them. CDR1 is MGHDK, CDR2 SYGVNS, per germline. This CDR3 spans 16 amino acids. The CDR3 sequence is CASSDGGLGRQETQYF. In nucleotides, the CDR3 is TGTGCCAGCAGTGATGGAGGGTTGGGTCGGCAAGAGACCCAGTACTTC.

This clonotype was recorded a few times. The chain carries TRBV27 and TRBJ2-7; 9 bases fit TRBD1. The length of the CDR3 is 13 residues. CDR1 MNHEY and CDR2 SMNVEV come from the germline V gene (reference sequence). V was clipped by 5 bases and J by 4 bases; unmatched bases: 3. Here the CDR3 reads CASSQQGAYEQYF. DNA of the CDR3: TGTGCCAGCAGTCAACAGGGGGCGTACGAGCAGTACTTC.

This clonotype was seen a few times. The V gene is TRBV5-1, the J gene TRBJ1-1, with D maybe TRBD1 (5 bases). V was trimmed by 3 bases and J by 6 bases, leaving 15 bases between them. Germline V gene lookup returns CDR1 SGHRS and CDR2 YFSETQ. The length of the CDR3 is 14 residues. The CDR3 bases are TGCGCCAGCAGCTCGGGGGGGGGGTACGCTGAAGCTTTCTTT. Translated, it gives CASSSGGGYAEAFF. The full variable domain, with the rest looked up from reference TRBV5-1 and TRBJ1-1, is KAGVTQTPRYLIKTRGQQVTLSCSPISGHRSVSWYQQTPGQGLQFLFEYFSETQRNKGNFPGRFSGRQFSNSRSEMNVSTLELGDSALYLCASSSGGGYAEAFFGQGTRLTVV.

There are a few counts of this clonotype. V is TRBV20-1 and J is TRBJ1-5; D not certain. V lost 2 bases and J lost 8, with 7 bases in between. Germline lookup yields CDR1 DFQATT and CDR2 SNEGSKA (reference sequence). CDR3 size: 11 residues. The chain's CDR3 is CSARPSEPQHF. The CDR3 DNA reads TGCAGTGCTAGACCTTCTGAGCCCCAGCATTTT.

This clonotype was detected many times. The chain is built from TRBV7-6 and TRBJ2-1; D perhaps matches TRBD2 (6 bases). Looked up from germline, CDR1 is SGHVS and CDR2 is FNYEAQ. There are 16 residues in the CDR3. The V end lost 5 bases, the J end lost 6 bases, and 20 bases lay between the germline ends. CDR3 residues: CASSLRDSNPLNEQFF. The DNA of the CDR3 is TGTGCCAGCAGCCTCCGGGACTCTAATCCCCTCAATGAGCAGTTCTTC.

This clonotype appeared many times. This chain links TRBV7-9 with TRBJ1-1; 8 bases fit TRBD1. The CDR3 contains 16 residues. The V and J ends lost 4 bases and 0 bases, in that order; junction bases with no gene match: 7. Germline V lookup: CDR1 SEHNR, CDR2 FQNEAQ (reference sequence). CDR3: CASSSPDRGLNTEAFF. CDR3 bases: TGTGCCAGCAGCTCGCCCGACAGGGGTTTGAACACTGAAGCTTTCTTT.

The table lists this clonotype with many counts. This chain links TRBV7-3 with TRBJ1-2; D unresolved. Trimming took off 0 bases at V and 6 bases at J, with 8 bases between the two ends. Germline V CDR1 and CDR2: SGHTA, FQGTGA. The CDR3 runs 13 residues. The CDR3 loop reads CASSLTVGHGYTF. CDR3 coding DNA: TGTGCCAGCAGCTTAACGGTGGGCCATGGCTACACCTTC.

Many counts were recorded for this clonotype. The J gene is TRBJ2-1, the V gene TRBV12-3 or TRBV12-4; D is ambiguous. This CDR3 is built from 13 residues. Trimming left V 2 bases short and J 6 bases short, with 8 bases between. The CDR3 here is CASSLSRSNEQFF. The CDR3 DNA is TGTGCCAGCAGTTTATCTAGAAGCAATGAGCAGTTCTTC.

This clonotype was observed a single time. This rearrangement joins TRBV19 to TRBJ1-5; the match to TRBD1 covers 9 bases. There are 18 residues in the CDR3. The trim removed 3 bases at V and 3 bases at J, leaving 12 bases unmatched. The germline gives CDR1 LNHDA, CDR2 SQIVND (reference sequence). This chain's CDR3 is CASSIGDRDLEYNQPQHF. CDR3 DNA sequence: TGTGCCAGTAGTATTGGGGACAGGGATCTTGAGTACAATCAGCCCCAGCATTTT.

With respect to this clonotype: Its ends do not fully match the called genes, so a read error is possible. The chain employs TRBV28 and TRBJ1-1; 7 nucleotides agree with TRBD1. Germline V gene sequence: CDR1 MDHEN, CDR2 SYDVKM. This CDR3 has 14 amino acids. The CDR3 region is CASSPGQSNHQAFF. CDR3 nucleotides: TGTGCCAGCAGTCCGGGACAGTCGAACCATCAAGCTTTTTTT.

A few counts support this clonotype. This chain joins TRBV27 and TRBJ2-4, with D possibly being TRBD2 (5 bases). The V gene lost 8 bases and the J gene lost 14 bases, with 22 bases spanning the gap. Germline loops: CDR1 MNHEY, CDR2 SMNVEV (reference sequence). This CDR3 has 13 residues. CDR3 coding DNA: TGTGCCAGCGGACCACTACTGGGAGTCCCGGAGTACTTC. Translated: CASGPLLGVPEYF.